This paragraph reports one T cell receptor beta chain. The CDR3 spans 15 residues. Germline loops: CDR1 SGHDN, CDR2 FVKESK. J gave up 10 bases and V 1 base, and 9 bases lay outside the gene matches. Using immunoSEQ multiplex PCR, the repertoire was profiled, and TCRdb retains in-frame clones only, with some absent. Found here are some 210,000 clones, about 90% of them singletons; the top ten hold less than 2%. This sample is part of a study of control samples from healthy donors and cancer patients. The chain has TRBV14 and TRBJ1-1; 10 nucleotides agree with TRBD1. The sample was blood. This TCR came from a man aged 25 to 40 in good health. CDR3 sequence (DNA): TGTGCCAGCAGCCAAGGACAGGGGGCACGTAGTGGAGCTTTCTTT. This encodes CASSQGQGARSGAFF.